The 20 T cell receptor beta chains below were found in one sample sequenced in a study of a mutant IDH1 vaccine in newly diagnosed glioma. No antigen is known for these receptors. Sequenced by immunoSEQ multiplex PCR; TCRdb stores in-frame clones only, minus some. The profile covers roughly 60,000 clones, with around 80% appearing a single time and 6.2% taken by the ten largest. Noted time point: week 23, last vaccination. Every vaccination contained 300 ug of the mutant IDH1 20-mer peptide and was paired with topical imiquimod. The sample consisted of PBMCs, taken from a glioma patient whose treatment included an IDH1 peptide vaccine. Receptor source: a middle-aged man with glioma.

The gene calls are TRBV5-1 and TRBJ2-5; D not certain. The CDR3 spans 14 residues. Trimming left V 3 bases short and J 4 bases short, with 13 bases between. Germline V gene sequence: CDR1 SGHRS, CDR2 YFSETQ. Written as DNA, the CDR3 is TGCGCCAGCAGCTCCCAGGCCCTGTCAGAGACCCAGTACTTC. Encoded protein: CASSSQALSETQYF.

The CDR3 region is CASSPGQPSPGSTYNEQFF. The CDR3 DNA reads TGCGCCAGCAGCCCGGGACAGCCATCCCCCGGGTCGACCTACAATGAGCAGTTCTTC. The chain uses TRBV5-1 and TRBJ2-1, with 7 nucleotides matching TRBD1. Germline CDR1 is SGHRS and CDR2 is YFSETQ. This CDR3 spans 19 amino acids. V shed 4 bases, J shed 2 bases, and the junction held 18 bases outside the gene matches.

The CDR3 reads CATRLAGGGDTQYF. In nucleotides, the CDR3 is TGTGCCACCAGACTAGCGGGGGGTGGCGATACGCAGTATTTT. V gene TRBV6-1 combines with J gene TRBJ2-3, with 13 bases lining up with TRBD2. Germline V gene data show CDR1 as MNHNS and CDR2 as SASEGT. The V segment lost 10 bases and the J segment 6 bases; nucleotides outside the gene matches: 7. The CDR3 has 14 residues.

V and J are TRBV5-1 and TRBJ2-5, with 9 bases fitting TRBD2. The CDR3 contains 16 residues. The ends lost 5 bases at V and 5 bases at J; junction bases unmatched: 13. Germline V gene lookup returns CDR1 SGHRS and CDR2 YFSETQ. The CDR3 DNA sequence: TGCGCCAGCAGTGGTGGGCTAGCGGGAAGCTGGGAGACCCAGTACTTC. Amino acids: CASSGGLAGSWETQYF.

This clone was seen more than once but under ten times. The rearrangement uses TRBV29-1 and TRBJ1-1, with D unclear. Trimming stripped 7 bases from V and 1 base from J, with 10 bases between. CDR1 and CDR2 from the germline V gene are SQVTM and ANQGSEA. The CDR3 spans 12 residues. The CDR3, as DNA: TGCAGCGCCAACCGACCGAACACTGAAGCTTTCTTT. Translated, it gives CSANRPNTEAFF.

The chain uses TRBV18 and TRBJ1-2, with D unresolved. The CDR3 contains 11 residues. Germline CDR1 is KGHSH and CDR2 is LQKENI. Deletions cut 4 bases from V and 6 bases from J, with 6 bases between. The DNA of the CDR3 is TGTGCCAGCTCACTCCAACATGGCTACACCTTC. Protein product: CASSLQHGYTF.

The V gene is TRBV5-4, the J gene TRBJ2-3; maybe TRBD1 (5 bases). Germline values: CDR1 SGHNT, CDR2 YYREEE (reference sequence). V gave up 3 bases and J gave up 1 base, with 9 bases separating them. The CDR3 length is 14 residues. This chain's CDR3 is CASSYRGGTDTQYF. CDR3 nucleotides: TGTGCCAGCAGCTATAGGGGCGGCACAGATACGCAGTATTTT.

The rearrangement links TRBV6-6 to TRBJ1-4, with 7 bases lining up with TRBD1. Trimming at V came to 6 bases and at J to 8 bases, leaving 12 bases not matched to a gene. Germline V CDR1 and CDR2: MNHNY, SVGAGI (reference sequence). CDR3 length: 15 amino acids. CDR3 region: CASRPRGRGKEKLFF. The CDR3 nucleotides read TGTGCCAGCAGGCCTAGGGGGCGCGGGAAGGAAAAACTGTTTTTT.

This chain uses TRBV6-5 with TRBJ2-2, with 8 nucleotides matching TRBD2. The CDR3 contains 15 residues. V lost 7 bases to trimming and J lost 5 bases; unmatched junction nucleotides: 9. The germline V gene has CDR1 MNHEY and CDR2 SVGAGI. CDR3 bases: TGTGCCAGCACGGGAGGGCCTAGCGGTACCGGGGAGCTGTTTTTT. It is translated as CASTGGPSGTGELFF.

This clone is a singleton in its sample. The rearrangement links TRBV10-1 to TRBJ2-3; D gene ambiguous. Trimming cost V 4 bases and J 1 base, with 9 bases left between them. The germline V gene has CDR1 WNHNN and CDR2 SYGVQD (reference sequence). The CDR3 totals 14 residues. CDR3 sequence reads: CASSANPGTDTQYF. The CDR3 DNA sequence: TGCGCCAGCAGTGCGAACCCAGGCACAGATACGCAGTATTTT.

The rearrangement uses TRBV6-6 and TRBJ2-2, with TRBD2 identical over 12 bases. The CDR3 extends over 14 amino acids. V lost 9 bases and J lost 3; bases outside the gene matches: 2. The V gene's germline CDR1 is MNHNY and CDR2 SVGAGI (reference sequence). Written as DNA, the CDR3 is TGTGCCAGTCGACTAGCGGGGGACACCGGGGAGCTGTTTTTT. Translation: CASRLAGDTGELFF.

V is TRBV19 and J is TRBJ1-2; D unclear. The CDR3 has 15 amino acids. With 5 bases removed from V and 4 bases from J, the gap between germline ends came to 17 bases. Germline V gene lookup returns CDR1 LNHDA and CDR2 SQIVND (reference sequence). CDR3 in DNA: TGTGCCAGTAGTGGTCGGCAGCATACCCTCTATGGCTACACCTTC. Encoded protein: CASSGRQHTLYGYTF.

The gene calls are TRBV18 and TRBJ2-1; TRBD1 agrees at 7 bases. The CDR3 spans 14 residues. Germline V gene data show CDR1 as KGHSH and CDR2 as LQKENI. V dropped 2 bases and J dropped 7; count of bases not matched to a gene: 5. This CDR3 reads CASSPLEGANEQFF. The CDR3 bases are TGTGCCAGCTCACCATTAGAGGGGGCTAATGAGCAGTTCTTC.

The V and J genes are TRBV7-8 and TRBJ1-1; 7 positions match TRBD1. Germline trimming cut 3 bases from V and 1 base from J; bases unmatched to any gene: 14. CDR1 is SGHVS, CDR2 FQNEAQ, per germline. This CDR3 spans 18 amino acids. The CDR3: CASSLVERDRASNTEAFF. Here the CDR3 DNA reads TGTGCCAGCAGCTTGGTTGAACGGGACAGAGCTTCGAACACTGAAGCTTTCTTT. The full variable domain, its missing parts supplied by reference TRBV7-8 and TRBJ1-1, is GAGVSQSPRYKVAKRGQDVALRCDPISGHVSLFWYQQALGQGPEFLTYFQNEAQLDKSGLPSDRFFAERPEGSVSTLKIQRTQQEDSAVYLCASSLVERDRASNTEAFFGQGTRLTVV.

The chain has TRBV29-1 and TRBJ1-2; 8 nucleotides align to TRBD1. This CDR3 region has 14 residues. Unmatched junction bases numbered 7, after V lost 1 base and J lost 6 bases. Germline CDR1 reads SQVTM; CDR2 reads ANQGSEA. CDR3 region: CSVEARTGSDGYTF. CDR3 nucleotide sequence: TGCAGCGTTGAAGCAAGGACAGGGTCCGATGGCTACACCTTC.

This clone was recorded once. The chain combines TRBV6-4 with TRBJ1-3; 7 bases fit TRBD1. Unmatched junction bases numbered 10, after V lost 2 bases and J lost 0 bases. The CDR3 has 18 residues. Per the germline V gene, CDR1 is MRHNA and CDR2 is SNTAGT. The CDR3 DNA follows: TGTGCCAGCAGTGACCCAACCGGACAGGTTTTCTCTGGAAACACCATATATTTT. Its translation: CASSDPTGQVFSGNTIYF.

J is TRBJ1-2 and V is TRBV5-6; tentatively, D is TRBD1 (5 bases). The germline V and J ends were trimmed by 2 bases and 5 bases, with 13 bases remaining between them. The CDR3 length is 14 residues. Germline CDR1 and CDR2: SGHDT and YYEEEE. As DNA, the CDR3 is TGTGCCAGCAGCTTTACAGGTTATCAATATGGCTACACCTTC. Amino acid sequence: CASSFTGYQYGYTF.

The chain carries TRBV19 and TRBJ1-4; D is ambiguous. Trimming removed 5 bases at V and 8 bases at J, with 12 bases between. The CDR3 totals 13 residues. Germline CDR1 LNHDA, CDR2 SQIVND (reference sequence). CDR3 sequence: CASSGQAGEKLFF. DNA of the CDR3: TGTGCCAGTAGTGGGCAGGCCGGGGAAAAACTGTTTTTT.

This chain connects TRBV15 to TRBJ2-5; D unclear. Trimming removed 1 base at V and 3 bases at J, with 12 bases between. The CDR3 sequence is 15 residues long. The germline gives CDR1 LNHNV, CDR2 YYDKDF (reference sequence). The CDR3 DNA is TGTGCCACCAGCAGAGCTCGGGTAGGAAAAGAGACCCAGTACTTC. It specifies CATSRARVGKETQYF.

The rearrangement links TRBV9 to TRBJ2-2; D not certain. The CDR3 totals 15 residues. Trimming removed 4 bases from V and 6 bases from J, with 16 bases in between. Germline V gives CDR1 SGDLS, CDR2 YYNGEE. Here the CDR3 DNA reads TGTGCCAGCAGCCCACCGAATGGCGCCCCCGGGGAGCTGTTTTTT. This encodes CASSPPNGAPGELFF. The full variable domain, completed using reference TRBV9 and TRBJ2-2, is DSGVTQTPKHLITATGQRVTLRCSPRSGDLSVYWYQQSLDQGLQFLIQYYNGEERAKGNILERFSAQQFPDLHSELNLSSLELGDSALYFCASSPPNGAPGELFFGEGSRLTVL.